Below, 2 T cell receptor beta chains from the same sample are listed, as sequenced in a study of cytomegalovirus exposure and HLA in healthy donors (dated by TCRdb to between 2016 and 2019). Library preparation employed the immunoSEQ multiplex PCR assay. The multiplex PCR relied on a mix of 60 forward primers for TCR Vbeta segments and 13 reverse primers for TCR Jbeta segments. TCRdb re-hosts the immuneACCESS table, in-frame sequences only. Its copies lack some clones; in the studies checked, an unresolved V gene accounts for under half of them, and the cause for the rest is not known. The sample records fewer than 250,000 clones, over 75% of which are singletons. The top ten clones comprise about 2% of the sample. Source material: PBMCs. Receptors were obtained from a male donor in good health and CMV-seronegative.

This clone was picked up one time. This chain connects TRBV28 to TRBJ1-1, with 9 bases that match TRBD1. Germline values: CDR1 MDHEN, CDR2 SYDVKM. The CDR3 loop spans 13 amino acids. V gave up 4 bases and J gave up 4 bases; unmatched junction bases: 1. This chain's CDR3 is CASSSGQGTEAFF. The CDR3 nucleotides read TGTGCCAGCAGTTCGGGACAGGGCACTGAAGCTTTCTTT. Complete variable domain (other parts from reference TRBV28 and TRBJ1-1): DVKVTQSSRYLVKRTGEKVFLECVQDMDHENMFWYRQDPGLGLRLIYFSYDVKMKEKGDIPEGYSVSREKKERFSLILESASTNQTSMYLCASSSGQGTEAFFGQGTRLTVV.

This chain uses TRBV5-1 with TRBJ2-7, with 7 bases aligning to TRBD1. Germline-derived CDR1 and CDR2 are SGHRS and YFSETQ. The J segment lost 3 bases and the V segment lost 4 bases, leaving 7 bases of the junction unmatched. CDR3 length equals 14 residues. The CDR3 nucleotides read TGCGCCAGCAGCATGGGACAGTCAAACTACGAGCAGTACTTC. This translates into CASSMGQSNYEQYF. Based on the CDR3 plus reference TRBV5-1 and TRBJ2-7, the full variable domain is KAGVTQTPRYLIKTRGQQVTLSCSPISGHRSVSWYQQTPGQGLQFLFEYFSETQRNKGNFPGRFSGRQFSNSRSEMNVSTLELGDSALYLCASSMGQSNYEQYFGPGTRLTVT.